This T cell receptor beta chain is drawn from a study of lymphopenia after photon versus proton radiotherapy. Study findings and constraints: Better survival with proton therapy was suggested as possible, not demonstrated.

Germline loops: CDR1 MNHNS, CDR2 SASEGT. The CDR3 is 14 amino acids. The V gene lost 3 bases and the J gene lost 1 base, with 9 bases spanning the gap. The assay was immunoSEQ multiplex PCR, and TCRdb's table has in-frame clones only and misses some. The sample includes some 41,000 clones, around 85% of them seen just once. As to this clone: Its antigen is undetermined.

The source is a middle-aged man with gastric cancer. V usage is TRBV6-1 and J usage is TRBJ1-1, with D hard to call. Material: peripheral blood, obtained from a patient treated with photon-based radiotherapy. CDR3 sequence (DNA): TGTGCCAGCAGTGAGGGCAGGCCGAACACTGAAGCTTTCTTT. This translates into CASSEGRPNTEAFF.